These T cell receptor beta chains were read from a single sample in a study of cytomegalovirus exposure and HLA in healthy donors. The assay was immunoSEQ multiplex PCR, and TCRdb's table has in-frame clones only and misses some. The data hold some 180,000 clones, with about 85% observed a single time. Sequenced material: PBMCs. These receptors originate from a boy aged 2 to 9 in good health and CMV-seronegative. Each CDR3 is given with its conserved first and last residue. A D gene is named only where the DNA matches it firmly. Rows may omit the clone size; those that give it use once, few, many or a size class.

CASGLPGFPDTQYF | TGTGCTAGTGGTTTACCAGGGTTCCCAGATACGCAGTATTTT | TRBJ2-3 | . | . | TRBV12-5
CASSRGGAYNEQFF | TGTGCCAGCAGTCGCGGGGGGGCCTACAATGAGCAGTTCTTC | TRBJ2-1 | TRBD2 | . | TRBV27
CASREGAAYEQYF | TGTGCCAGCAGGGAGGGGGCGGCCTACGAGCAGTACTTC | TRBJ2-7 | . | once | TRBV6-1
CASSLTRYTRRPPEAFF | TGTGCCAGCAGCTTGACAAGGTATACCCGACGGCCCCCTGAAGCTTTCTTT | TRBJ1-1 | . | . | TRBV12-1
CSVQGWVTEAFF | TGCAGCGTACAGGGTTGGGTCACTGAAGCTTTCTTT | TRBJ1-1 | . | . | TRBV29-1
CASSRQGVYNYGYTF | TGTGCCAGCAGCCGACAGGGGGTCTATAACTATGGCTACACCTTC | TRBJ1-2 | TRBD1 | once | TRBV28
CASSTRTGAGETQYF | TGTGCCAGCAGCACAAGGACAGGGGCAGGGGAGACCCAGTACTTC | TRBJ2-5 | TRBD1 | . | TRBV9
CASKSRNTEAFF | TGTGCCAGCAAAAGCCGTAACACTGAAGCTTTCTTT | TRBJ1-1 | . | . | TRBV5-4
CASSLTGPLQETQYF | TGTGCCAGCAGCTTAACAGGGCCTCTACAAGAGACCCAGTACTTC | TRBJ2-5 | . | . | TRBV27
CASSPARESEQYF | TGTGCCAGCTCACCGGCCAGGGAAAGCGAGCAGTACTTC | TRBJ2-7 | . | . | TRBV18
CASTHQLLGTLGRGESQYF | TGTGCCAGCACCCACCAGCTTTTAGGCACCTTAGGGAGGGGAGAGTCCCAGTACTTC | TRBJ2-5 | TRBD2 | . | TRBV7-9
CASSDPGHKNTEAFF | TGCGCCAGCAGTGATCCGGGACACAAGAACACTGAAGCTTTCTTT | TRBJ1-1 | . | few | TRBV10-1
CASSPGLERDTQYF | TGTGCCAGCAGTCCCGGACTAGAGCGAGATACGCAGTATTTT | TRBJ2-3 | TRBD2 | . | TRBV27
CASSSRTSGTDTQYF | TGTGCCAGCAGCTCCCGGACTAGCGGCACAGATACGCAGTATTTT | TRBJ2-3 | TRBD2 | . | TRBV7-2
CASSTGGTDTQYF | TGTGCCAGCTCTACGGGGGGCACAGATACGCAGTATTTT | TRBJ2-3 | . | . | TRBV7-9
CASSATGLISYEQYF | TGTGCCAGCAGCGCGACAGGGCTGATCTCCTACGAGCAGTACTTC | TRBJ2-7 | TRBD1 | . | TRBV5-8
CASSEGLAGGRETQYF | TGTGCCAGCAGTGAGGGACTAGCGGGTGGTAGGGAGACCCAGTACTTC | TRBJ2-5 | TRBD2 | . | TRBV2
CASSREGLGGGQPQHF | TGCGCCAGCAGTCGGGAGGGATTAGGGGGGGGCCAGCCCCAGCATTTT | TRBJ1-5 | . | . | TRBV5-1
CASSPRTGTNYGYTF | TGTGCCAGCAGTCCGCGGACAGGTACCAACTATGGCTACACCTTC | TRBJ1-2 | TRBD1 | . | TRBV27
CATSARPLAQETQYF | TGTGCCACCAGCGCCCGGCCACTAGCTCAAGAGACCCAGTACTTC | TRBJ2-5 | . | few | TRBV15
CASTSLMNTGELFF | TGTGCCAGCACGTCACTGATGAACACCGGGGAGCTGTTTTTT | TRBJ2-2 | . | . | TRBV9
CASSSTGLAKTQYF | TGTGCCAGCAGTTCTACAGGTCTGGCTAAGACCCAGTACTTC | TRBJ2-5 | . | . | TRBV28
CASRDSLSNQPQHF | TGTGCCAGCAGGGACAGTCTTAGCAATCAGCCCCAGCATTTT | TRBJ1-5 | . | . | TRBV28
CASRAEGAETQYF | TGTGCCAGCAGAGCTGAGGGTGCAGAGACCCAGTACTTC | TRBJ2-5 | . | once | TRBV6-1
CASSQETNTEAFF | TGTGCCAGCTCACAGGAGACGAACACTGAAGCTTTCTTT | TRBJ1-1 | . | . | TRBV18
CASSPLPGQSTIDSYEQYF | TGTGCCAGCTCACCCCTACCGGGACAGTCTACCATTGACTCCTACGAGCAGTACTTC | TRBJ2-7 | TRBD1 | . | TRBV18
CASSSGLRETQYF | TGTGCCAGCAGCTCGGGACTACGAGAGACCCAGTACTTC | TRBJ2-5 | TRBD2 | . | TRBV5-1
CASSFGTGSYEQYF | TGTGCCAGCAGCTTTGGGACAGGCTCCTACGAGCAGTACTTC | TRBJ2-7 | TRBD1 | . | TRBV11-2
CASSTQGGNTEAFF | TGTGCCAGTAGTACACAGGGGGGGAACACTGAAGCTTTCTTT | TRBJ1-1 | TRBD1 | . | TRBV19
CSASMGVGYTF | TGCAGTGCTAGTATGGGAGTGGGCTACACCTTC | TRBJ1-2 | . | . | TRBV20-1
CASTVAGGHFHEQFF | TGTGCCAGCACGGTAGCGGGGGGGCATTTTCATGAGCAGTTCTTC | TRBJ2-1 | TRBD2 | . | TRBV2
CASSFQGATDTQYF | TGTGCCAGCAGCTTTCAGGGGGCGACAGATACGCAGTATTTT | TRBJ2-3 | TRBD1 | once | TRBV7-2
CASSFSYWDRVSYEQYF | TGTGCCAGCAGCTTTTCGTATTGGGACAGAGTCTCCTACGAGCAGTACTTC | TRBJ2-7 | TRBD1 | . | TRBV11-2
CSALDTYEQYF | TGCAGTGCTCTGGACACCTACGAGCAGTACTTC | TRBJ2-7 | . | . | TRBV20-1
CASSVTKENSPLHF | TGTGCCAGCAGCGTAACGAAGGAGAATTCACCCCTCCACTTT | TRBJ1-6 | . | . | TRBV9
CASSGGVGNSWSTEAFF | TGTGCCAGCAGCGGCGGGGTTGGGAACAGCTGGAGCACTGAAGCTTTCTTT | TRBJ1-1 | . | . | TRBV11-2
CASSPGGQGATNSPLHF | TGTGCCAGCAGCCCGGGGGGACAGGGGGCTACTAATTCACCCCTCCACTTT | TRBJ1-6 | TRBD1 | . | TRBV5-4
CAWRSRVGYNEQFF | TGTGCCTGGAGGAGCAGGGTAGGATACAATGAGCAGTTCTTC | TRBJ2-1 | . | . | TRBV30
CASSLDVGTQYF | TGTGCCAGCAGCTTAGACGTCGGGACCCAGTACTTC | TRBJ2-5 | . | . | TRBV7-9
CASSGTGTAANQPQHF | TGTGCCAGCAGTGGAACCGGGACAGCCGCCAATCAGCCCCAGCATTTT | TRBJ1-5 | TRBD1 | . | TRBV2
CATSRDTYEQYF | TGTGCCACCAGCAGAGATACCTACGAGCAGTACTTC | TRBJ2-7 | . | . | TRBV15
CASSYSGGPEAFF | TGTGCCAGCAGTTACTCAGGGGGCCCCGAAGCTTTCTTT | TRBJ1-1 | TRBD1 | . | TRBV6-5
CASSARGGLGTDTQYF | TGTGCCAGCAGTGCCCGGGGGGGGTTGGGGACAGATACGCAGTATTTT | TRBJ2-3 | TRBD2 | once | TRBV2
CASSQGFVTEAFF | TGTGCCAGCAGCCAAGGTTTCGTCACTGAAGCTTTCTTT | TRBJ1-1 | . | . | TRBV14
CASGEHSNQPQHF | TGTGCCAGCGGAGAACATAGCAATCAGCCCCAGCATTTT | TRBJ1-5 | . | few | TRBV27
CASSARQGNSPLHF | TGTGCCAGCAGCGCACGACAGGGAAATTCACCCCTCCACTTT | TRBJ1-6 | TRBD1 | . | TRBV11-1
CAWSPDFSDEQFF | TGTGCCTGGAGTCCGGACTTCAGCGATGAGCAGTTCTTC | TRBJ2-1 | . | . | TRBV30
CASSPTSGTYNEQFF | TGTGCCAGCAGCCCGACTAGCGGTACCTACAATGAGCAGTTCTTC | TRBJ2-1 | TRBD2 | . | TRBV2
CASTPGTKGNQPQHF | TGTGCCAGCACCCCTGGCACGAAGGGGAATCAGCCCCAGCATTTT | TRBJ1-5 | . | . | TRBV28
CASSKKGVGGYTF | TGTGCCAGCAGCAAGAAAGGGGTCGGCGGCTACACCTTC | TRBJ1-2 | . | few | TRBV9
CASSLGGWDTQYF | TGTGCCAGCAGTTTGGGAGGGTGGGATACGCAGTATTTT | TRBJ2-3 | TRBD2 | . | TRBV27
CASSGDRISGANVLTF | TGTGCCAGCAGCGGTGACAGAATCTCTGGGGCCAACGTCCTGACTTTC | TRBJ2-6 | . | . | TRBV28
CAWSGGEVDTQYF | TGTGCCTGGAGTGGAGGGGAGGTAGATACGCAGTATTTT | TRBJ2-3 | . | . | TRBV30
CASSFLRGEQYF | TGTGCCAGCAGTTTCCTAAGGGGAGAGCAGTACTTC | TRBJ2-7 | . | . | TRBV27
CASSLGTSGGGETQYF | TGTGCCAGCAGCCTAGGGACTAGCGGGGGAGGGGAGACCCAGTACTTC | TRBJ2-5 | TRBD2 | . | TRBV2
CASTSGQGFYEQYF | TGCGCCAGTACCTCGGGACAGGGTTTCTACGAGCAGTACTTC | TRBJ2-7 | TRBD1 | once | TRBV5-1
CATSRTDNYGYTF | TGTGCCACCAGCAGAACAGATAACTATGGCTACACCTTC | TRBJ1-2 | . | . | TRBV15
CASSATSGSQETQYF | TGTGCCAGCAGCGCAACCAGCGGGAGCCAAGAGACCCAGTACTTC | TRBJ2-5 | TRBD2 | . | TRBV9
CASSEAVLTDTQYF | TGTGCCAGCAGCGAGGCGGTTCTCACAGATACGCAGTATTTT | TRBJ2-3 | . | . | TRBV7-9